Following are 15 T cell receptor beta chains from one sample sequenced in a study of cytomegalovirus exposure and HLA in healthy donors. Primers for the PCR totalled 60 Vbeta and 13 Jbeta. The repertoire was sequenced with immunoSEQ multiplex PCR; TCRdb's copy has only in-frame clones and lacks some. This sample has 160,000 or so clones, with about 79% found just once. The sequenced material came from PBMCs. The receptors shown here come from a man between 35 and 55 years old in good health and CMV-seropositive.

The chain uses TRBV19 and TRBJ2-1; tentative D call: TRBD1 (6 bases). The CDR3 runs to 11 residues. Germline lookup yields CDR1 LNHDA and CDR2 SQIVND (reference sequence). Trimming took 7 bases from V and 7 from J, leaving 8 bases between them. CDR3 nucleotide sequence: TGTGCCAGTACCGACAGGAATGAGCAGTTCTTC. Its protein product is CASTDRNEQFF. The full variable domain, completed using reference TRBV19 and TRBJ2-1, is DGGITQSPKYLFRKEGQNVTLSCEQNLNHDAMYWYRQDPGQGLRLIYYSQIVNDFQKGDIAEGYSVSREKKESFPLTVTSAQKNPTAFYLCASTDRNEQFFGPGTRLTVL.

The chain links TRBV6-5 to TRBJ1-1; TRBD1 is a possible D gene (5 bases). This CDR3 spans 15 amino acids. V lost 4 bases to trimming and J lost 2 bases, with 14 bases between them. The germline V gene has CDR1 MNHEY and CDR2 SVGAGI. CDR3 residues: CASSFRTIVNTEAFF. The CDR3, as DNA: TGTGCCAGCAGTTTTCGGACAATCGTAAACACTGAAGCTTTCTTT.

The chain links TRBV9 to TRBJ1-4; D is perhaps TRBD1 (6 bases). The CDR3 covers 16 residues. CDR1 and CDR2 from the germline V gene are SGDLS and YYNGEE. V was shortened by 3 bases and J by 8 bases, with 20 bases between the two germline ends. The CDR3 spells CASSADTGQRGEKLFF. CDR3 nucleotides: TGTGCCAGCAGCGCAGATACAGGGCAGCGCGGCGAAAAACTGTTTTTT.

The V and J genes are TRBV14 and TRBJ2-2, with a weak D call TRBD2 (6 bases). V was clipped by 4 bases and J by 3 bases, with 9 bases between them. The CDR3 loop spans 14 amino acids. The germline V gene has CDR1 SGHDN and CDR2 FVKESK. DNA of the CDR3: TGTGCCAGCAGCCTGGGACTCTACACCGGGGAGCTGTTTTTT. This translates into CASSLGLYTGELFF.

V and J are TRBV18 and TRBJ2-1; 8 positions match TRBD1. Looked up from germline, CDR1 is KGHSH and CDR2 is LQKENI. The J segment lost 3 bases and the V segment lost 3 bases, leaving 7 bases of the junction unmatched. This CDR3 spans 16 amino acids. The CDR3 sequence: CASSPRTGRYYNEQFF. CDR3 coding DNA: TGTGCCAGCTCACCGCGGACAGGGCGTTACTACAATGAGCAGTTCTTC.

The V call is TRBV6-6, the J call TRBJ1-4, with 9 bases lining up with TRBD1. The CDR3 loop spans 14 amino acids. The V gene's germline CDR1 is MNHNY and CDR2 SVGAGI (reference sequence). J was trimmed by 9 bases and V by 4 bases; bases with no gene match: 6. The CDR3 is CASSFPGQGKKLFF. In DNA form, the CDR3 reads TGTGCCAGCAGTTTCCCGGGACAGGGTAAAAAACTGTTTTTT.

The chain combines TRBV6-4 with TRBJ1-2; D call uncertain. CDR1 MRHNA and CDR2 SNTAGT come from the germline V gene. This CDR3 has 15 amino acids. V lost 2 bases and J 5 bases, leaving 15 bases between the germline ends. This CDR3 reads CASSDARTSWYGYTF. The CDR3 bases are TGTGCCAGCAGTGACGCGAGGACTTCTTGGTATGGCTACACCTTC.

J is TRBJ2-1 and V is TRBV11-3, with TRBD2 as a possible D gene (5 bases). Germline CDR1 SGHNT, CDR2 YENEEA. Trimming stripped 5 bases from V and 15 bases from J, with 17 bases between. This CDR3 is 12 amino acids long. CDR3 coding DNA: TGTGCCAGCAGCGGGAGACTATCCCTGCCGTTCTTC. It encodes CASSGRLSLPFF.

The V call is TRBV7-9, the J call TRBJ2-1; D perhaps matches TRBD1 (8 bases). Trimming removed 4 bases from V and 8 bases from J, with 18 bases in between. This CDR3 is built from 15 residues. Germline V CDR1 and CDR2: SEHNR, FQNEAQ (reference sequence). The CDR3 sequence is CASSSLGQAGDEQFF. The CDR3 DNA reads TGTGCCAGCAGCTCCCTGGGACAGGCGGGGGATGAGCAGTTCTTC.

This chain connects TRBV19 to TRBJ2-3; 13 bases line up with TRBD2. The germline CDR1 and CDR2 sequences are LNHDA and SQIVND (reference sequence). Trimming cost V 7 bases and J 0 bases; bases outside gene matches: 1. CDR3 length: 15 residues. DNA for the CDR3: TGTGCCAGTACGGGACTAGCGGGGAGCACAGATACGCAGTATTTT. This gives the protein CASTGLAGSTDTQYF.

The V gene is TRBV29-1, the J gene TRBJ2-1; TRBD2 might be the D (5 bases). CDR1 is SQVTM and CDR2 is ANQGSEA in the germline V gene. V lost 3 bases to trimming and J lost 9 bases, with 18 bases between them. This CDR3 has 14 amino acids. This CDR3 reads CSVDRLAGSGEQFF. The CDR3 DNA sequence: TGCAGCGTTGATCGCCTAGCAGGATCCGGTGAGCAGTTCTTC.

Points on this clone: A junction boundary mismatches the germline segment, possibly from a read error. The CDR3 protein is CASSFSGANGLTF. The CDR3 DNA is TGTGCCAGCAGTTTTTCTGGGGCCAACGGCCTGACTTTC. V is TRBV6-5 and J is TRBJ2-6; maybe TRBD1 (5 bases). CDR3 length: 13 amino acids. Germline values: CDR1 MNHEY, CDR2 SVGAGI.

This clone has only a few counts. The chain recombines TRBV29-1 with TRBJ1-4; the D gene is possibly TRBD1 (5 bases). V gave up 6 bases and J gave up 8 bases, with 16 bases separating them. Germline loops: CDR1 SQVTM, CDR2 ANQGSEA. The CDR3 extends over 13 amino acids. CDR3 nucleotide sequence: TGCAGCGTCGCAGGGTTACTGGGAGAAAAACTGTTTTTT. This codes for CSVAGLLGEKLFF.

This clone was seen just once. The chain is built from TRBV28 and TRBJ2-3; the match to TRBD1 covers 8 bases. The CDR3 totals 14 residues. Losses at the gene ends were 6 bases for V and 8 bases for J; bases not matched to a gene: 10. Per germline, CDR1 MDHEN and CDR2 SYDVKM. CDR3 in DNA: TGTGCCAGCAGCAATCGACAGACAGGGGTTACGCAGTATTTT. Translating it yields CASSNRQTGVTQYF.

This clone was seen a handful of times. The chain links TRBV11-2 to TRBJ2-5; no clear D. The tail of the sequence fits TRBJ2-7 better, so the J call may be wrong. The CDR3 is 11 amino acids. Germline V CDR1 and CDR2: SGHAT, FQNNGV. The CDR3 here is CASSKLVEQYF. The CDR3 DNA is TGTGCCAGCAGCAAACTTGTCGAGCAGTACTTC.